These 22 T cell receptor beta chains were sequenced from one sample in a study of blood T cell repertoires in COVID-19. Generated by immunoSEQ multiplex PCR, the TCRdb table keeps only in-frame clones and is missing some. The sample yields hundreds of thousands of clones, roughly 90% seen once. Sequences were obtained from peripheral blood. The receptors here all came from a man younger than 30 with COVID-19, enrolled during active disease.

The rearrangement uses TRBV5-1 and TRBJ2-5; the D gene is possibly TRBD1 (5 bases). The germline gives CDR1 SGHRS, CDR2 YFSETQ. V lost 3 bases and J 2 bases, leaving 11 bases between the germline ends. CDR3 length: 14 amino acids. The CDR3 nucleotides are TGCGCCAGCAGCTCCCAGGGTGGTCAAGAGACCCAGTACTTC. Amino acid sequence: CASSSQGGQETQYF.

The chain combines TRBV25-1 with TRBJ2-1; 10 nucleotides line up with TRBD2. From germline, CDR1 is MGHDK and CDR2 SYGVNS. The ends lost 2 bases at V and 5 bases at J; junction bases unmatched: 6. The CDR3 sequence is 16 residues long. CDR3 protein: CASSEPAGGPNNEQFF. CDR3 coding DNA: TGTGCCAGCAGTGAACCAGCGGGGGGGCCGAACAATGAGCAGTTCTTC.

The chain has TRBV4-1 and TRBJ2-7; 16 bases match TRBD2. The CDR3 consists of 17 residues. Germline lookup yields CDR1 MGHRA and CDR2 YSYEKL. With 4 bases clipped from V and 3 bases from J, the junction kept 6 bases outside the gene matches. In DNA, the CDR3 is TGCGCCAGCAGCCCGGGACTAGCGGGAGGGCGGGGCTACGAGCAGTACTTC. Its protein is CASSPGLAGGRGYEQYF.

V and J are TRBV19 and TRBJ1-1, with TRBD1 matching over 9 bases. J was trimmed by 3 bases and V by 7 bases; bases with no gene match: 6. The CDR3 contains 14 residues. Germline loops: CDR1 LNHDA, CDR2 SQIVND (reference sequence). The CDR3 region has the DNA TGTGCCAGTACCTTGACAGGGGGTGACACTGAAGCTTTCTTT. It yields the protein CASTLTGGDTEAFF. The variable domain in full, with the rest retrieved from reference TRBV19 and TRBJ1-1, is DGGITQSPKYLFRKEGQNVTLSCEQNLNHDAMYWYRQDPGQGLRLIYYSQIVNDFQKGDIAEGYSVSREKKESFPLTVTSAQKNPTAFYLCASTLTGGDTEAFFGQGTRLTVV.

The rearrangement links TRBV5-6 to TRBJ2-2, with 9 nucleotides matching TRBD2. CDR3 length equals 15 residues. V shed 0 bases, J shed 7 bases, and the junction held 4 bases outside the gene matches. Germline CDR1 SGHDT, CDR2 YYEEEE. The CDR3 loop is CASSLVLAGSGELFF. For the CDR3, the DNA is TGTGCCAGCAGCTTGGTACTAGCGGGCAGCGGGGAGCTGTTTTTT.

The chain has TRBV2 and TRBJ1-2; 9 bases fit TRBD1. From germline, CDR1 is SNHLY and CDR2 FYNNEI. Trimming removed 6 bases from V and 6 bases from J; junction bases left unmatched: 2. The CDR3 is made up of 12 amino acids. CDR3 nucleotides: TGTGCCAGCAGGGACAGGGGTGATGGCTACACCTTC. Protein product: CASRDRGDGYTF.

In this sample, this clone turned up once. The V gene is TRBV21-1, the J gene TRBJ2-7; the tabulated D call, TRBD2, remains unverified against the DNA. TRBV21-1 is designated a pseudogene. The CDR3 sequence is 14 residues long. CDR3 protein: CASGTLGFGYEQYF. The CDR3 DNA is TGTGCCAGCGGAACCCTAGGCTTCGGCTACGAGCAGTACTTC.

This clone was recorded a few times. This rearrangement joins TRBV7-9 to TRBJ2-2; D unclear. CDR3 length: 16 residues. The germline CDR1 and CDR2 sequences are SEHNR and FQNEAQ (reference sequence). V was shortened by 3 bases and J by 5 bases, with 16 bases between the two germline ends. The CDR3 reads CASSLKFGSRTGELFF. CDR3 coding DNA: TGTGCCAGCAGCTTGAAGTTCGGTTCCCGAACCGGGGAGCTGTTTTTT.

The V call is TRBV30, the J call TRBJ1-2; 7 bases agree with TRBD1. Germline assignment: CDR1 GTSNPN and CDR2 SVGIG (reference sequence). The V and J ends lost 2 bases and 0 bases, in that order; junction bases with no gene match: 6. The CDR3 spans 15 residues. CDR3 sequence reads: CAWSRTGTTNYGYTF. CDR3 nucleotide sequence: TGTGCCTGGAGTCGGACAGGAACCACTAACTATGGCTACACCTTC.

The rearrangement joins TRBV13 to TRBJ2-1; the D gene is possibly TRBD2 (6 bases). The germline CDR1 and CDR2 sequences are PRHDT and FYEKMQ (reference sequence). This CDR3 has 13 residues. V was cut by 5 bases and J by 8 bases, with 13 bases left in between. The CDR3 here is CASSAGSRDEQFF. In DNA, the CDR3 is TGTGCCAGCAGCGCGGGGTCTAGGGATGAGCAGTTCTTC.

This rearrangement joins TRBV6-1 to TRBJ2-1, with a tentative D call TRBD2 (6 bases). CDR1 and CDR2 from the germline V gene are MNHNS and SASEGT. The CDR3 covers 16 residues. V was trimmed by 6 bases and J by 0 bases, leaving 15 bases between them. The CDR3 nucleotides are TGTGCCAGCAGGGAAACCGGGACTCTCTCCTACAATGAGCAGTTCTTC. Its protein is CASRETGTLSYNEQFF.

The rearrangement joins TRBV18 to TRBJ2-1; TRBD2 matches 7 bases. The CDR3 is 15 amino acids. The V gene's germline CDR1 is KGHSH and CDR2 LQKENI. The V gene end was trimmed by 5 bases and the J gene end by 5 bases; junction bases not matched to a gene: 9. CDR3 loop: CASSTREAQDNEQFF. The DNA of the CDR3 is TGTGCCAGCTCAACTCGGGAGGCCCAAGACAATGAGCAGTTCTTC. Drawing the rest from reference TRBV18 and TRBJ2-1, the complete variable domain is NAGVMQNPRHLVRRRGQEARLRCSPMKGHSHVYWYRQLPEEGLKFMVYLQKENIIDESGMPKERFSAEFPKEGPSILRIQQVVRGDSAAYFCASSTREAQDNEQFFGPGTRLTVL.

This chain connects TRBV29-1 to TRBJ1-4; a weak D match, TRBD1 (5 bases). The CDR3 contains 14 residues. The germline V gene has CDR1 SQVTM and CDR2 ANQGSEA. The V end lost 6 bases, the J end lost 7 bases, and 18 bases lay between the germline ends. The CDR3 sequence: CSVPWGGVAEKLFF. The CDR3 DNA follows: TGCAGCGTCCCTTGGGGAGGGGTGGCTGAAAAACTGTTTTTT.

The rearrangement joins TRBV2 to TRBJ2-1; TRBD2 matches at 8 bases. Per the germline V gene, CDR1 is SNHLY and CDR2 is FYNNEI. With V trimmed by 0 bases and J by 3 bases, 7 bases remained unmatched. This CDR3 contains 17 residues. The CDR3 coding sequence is TGTGCCAGCAGTGAAGCGGACTTTAGCGGGATCTACAATGAGCAGTTCTTC. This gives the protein CASSEADFSGIYNEQFF.

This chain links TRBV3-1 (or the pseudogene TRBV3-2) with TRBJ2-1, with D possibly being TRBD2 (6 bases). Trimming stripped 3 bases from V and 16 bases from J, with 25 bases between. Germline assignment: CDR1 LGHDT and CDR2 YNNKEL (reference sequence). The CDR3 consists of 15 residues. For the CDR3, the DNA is TGTGCCAGCAGCCAGGGGAGGCGGCAGGTTGGAAGGCATTTCTTC. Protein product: CASSQGRRQVGRHFF.

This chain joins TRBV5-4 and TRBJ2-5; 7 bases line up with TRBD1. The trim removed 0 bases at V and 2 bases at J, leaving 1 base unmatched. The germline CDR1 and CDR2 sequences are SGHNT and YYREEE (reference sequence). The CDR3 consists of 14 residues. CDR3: CASSLGGQQETQYF. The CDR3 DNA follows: TGTGCCAGCAGCTTGGGGGGACAGCAAGAGACCCAGTACTTC.

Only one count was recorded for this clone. CDR3 DNA: TGTGCCAGCAGCCTAAGACAGGGGGCTTATCAGCCCCAGCATTTT. Translating gives CASSLRQGAYQPQHF. The chain joins TRBV5-5 to TRBJ1-5; 10 bases match TRBD1. Trimming took 4 bases from V and 5 from J; bases not matched to a gene: 6. The CDR3 covers 15 residues. Germline CDR1 and CDR2: SGHKS and YYEKEE (reference sequence).

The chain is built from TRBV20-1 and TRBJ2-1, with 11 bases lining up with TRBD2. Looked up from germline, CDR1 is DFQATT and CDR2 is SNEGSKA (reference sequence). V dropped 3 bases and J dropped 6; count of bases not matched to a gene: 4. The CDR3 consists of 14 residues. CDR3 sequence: CSASSSGRGNEQFF. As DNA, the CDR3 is TGCAGTGCTAGTAGTAGCGGGAGGGGCAATGAGCAGTTCTTC.

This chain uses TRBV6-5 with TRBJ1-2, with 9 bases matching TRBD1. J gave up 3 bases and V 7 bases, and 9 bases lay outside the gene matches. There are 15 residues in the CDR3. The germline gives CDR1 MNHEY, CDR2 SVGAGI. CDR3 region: CASTVARQGDYGYTF. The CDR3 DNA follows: TGTGCCAGCACCGTAGCCAGACAGGGGGACTATGGCTACACCTTC.

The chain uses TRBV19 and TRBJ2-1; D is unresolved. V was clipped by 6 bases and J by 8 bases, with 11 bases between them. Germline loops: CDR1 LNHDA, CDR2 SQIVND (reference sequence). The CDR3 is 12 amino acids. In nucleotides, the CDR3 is TGTGCCAGTAGCCCCCCATCCCATGAGCAGTTCTTC. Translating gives CASSPPSHEQFF.

The CDR3 nucleotides read TGTGCCAGCAGCCAGGGCGAAAAACTGTTTTTT. As protein: CASSQGEKLFF. This chain connects TRBV13 to TRBJ1-4, with D perhaps TRBD1 (5 bases). The CDR3 runs to 11 residues. Germline V lookup: CDR1 PRHDT, CDR2 FYEKMQ (reference sequence). V lost 5 bases and J lost 8, with 6 bases in between.

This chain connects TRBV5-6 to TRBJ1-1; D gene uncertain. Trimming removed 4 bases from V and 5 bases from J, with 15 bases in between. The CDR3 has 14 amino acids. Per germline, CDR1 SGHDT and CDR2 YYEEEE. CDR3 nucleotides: TGTGCCAGCAGCCTAGGACTGGGAACAACTGAAGCTTTCTTT. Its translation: CASSLGLGTTEAFF.